The next 2 T cell receptor beta chains were all read from a single sample in a study of cytomegalovirus exposure and HLA in healthy donors. The PCR was carried out with 60 Vbeta primers and 13 Jbeta primers. Generated by immunoSEQ multiplex PCR, the TCRdb table keeps only in-frame clones and is missing some. The table has about 150,000 clones, approximately 87% seen once. Sequencing was performed on PBMCs. These receptors were obtained from a woman aged 25 to 39 in good health and CMV-seronegative.

The rearrangement uses TRBV27 and TRBJ2-5; D perhaps matches TRBD1 (6 bases). V dropped 4 bases and J dropped 1 base, with 13 bases sitting between them. The CDR3 spans 15 residues. Per germline, CDR1 MNHEY and CDR2 SMNVEV (reference sequence). The CDR3 loop reads CASSSQQGSQETQYF. CDR3 in DNA: TGTGCCAGCAGTTCACAACAGGGAAGCCAAGAGACCCAGTACTTC.

This clone is a singleton in its sample. The genes are TRBV5-1 and TRBJ2-6; 10 positions match TRBD1. The V gene end was trimmed by 5 bases and the J gene end by 1 base; junction bases not matched to a gene: 6. CDR3 size: 17 residues. Germline V gene sequence: CDR1 SGHRS, CDR2 YFSETQ. The CDR3 reads CASSFGQGGSGANVLTF. The DNA for the CDR3 is TGCGCCAGCAGTTTTGGACAGGGGGGATCTGGGGCCAACGTCCTGACTTTC. The entire variable domain, with the rest obtained from reference TRBV5-1 and TRBJ2-6, is as follows: KAGVTQTPRYLIKTRGQQVTLSCSPISGHRSVSWYQQTPGQGLQFLFEYFSETQRNKGNFPGRFSGRQFSNSRSEMNVSTLELGDSALYLCASSFGQGGSGANVLTFGAGSRLTVL.